This T cell receptor (beta chain) was captured by sequencing in a study of blood T cell repertoires in COVID-19. Study details: Samples came from the United States, Italy and Spain, spanning acute and convalescent COVID-19.

Repertoires were generated with immunoSEQ multiplex PCR, while TCRdb's copy carries only in-frame clones and drops some. The top ten hold 4.1% of the sample, which has 65,000 to 70,000 clones, around 84% seen once. The CDR3 runs to 15 residues. Germline CDR1 and CDR2: LGHDT and YNNKEL (reference sequence). V was pared by 4 bases and J by 0 bases, with 11 bases between. The V and J genes are TRBV3-1 (or the pseudogene TRBV3-2) and TRBJ2-3; D possibly corresponds to TRBD2 (5 bases). Material for sequencing was peripheral blood. The clonotype originates from a man aged 45 to 65 with acute or convalescent COVID-19. The CDR3 DNA follows: TGTGCCAGCAGCCCCTTCGGGGAAAGCACAGATACGCAGTATTTT. Its translation is CASSPFGESTDTQYF.